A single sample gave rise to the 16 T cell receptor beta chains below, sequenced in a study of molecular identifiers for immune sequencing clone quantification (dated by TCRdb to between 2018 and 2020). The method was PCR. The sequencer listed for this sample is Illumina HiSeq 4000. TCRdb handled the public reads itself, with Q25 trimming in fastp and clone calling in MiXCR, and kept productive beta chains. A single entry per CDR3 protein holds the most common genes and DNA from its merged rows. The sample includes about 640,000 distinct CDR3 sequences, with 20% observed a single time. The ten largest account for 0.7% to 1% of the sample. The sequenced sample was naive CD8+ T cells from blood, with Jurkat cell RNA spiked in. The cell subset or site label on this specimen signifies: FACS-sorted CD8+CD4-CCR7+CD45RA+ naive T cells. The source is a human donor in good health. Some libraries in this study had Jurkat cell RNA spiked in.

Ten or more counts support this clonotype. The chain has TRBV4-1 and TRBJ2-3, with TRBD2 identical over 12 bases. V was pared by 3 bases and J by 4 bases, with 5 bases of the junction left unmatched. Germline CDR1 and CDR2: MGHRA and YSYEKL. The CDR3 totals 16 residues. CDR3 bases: TGCGCCAGCAGCCATCAGACTAGCGGGGGTGCAGATACGCAGTATTTT. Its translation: CASSHQTSGGADTQYF.

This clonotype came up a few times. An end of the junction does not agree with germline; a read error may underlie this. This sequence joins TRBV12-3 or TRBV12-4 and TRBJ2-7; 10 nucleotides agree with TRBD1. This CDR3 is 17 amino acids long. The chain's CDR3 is CASSASGPGQGSYERYF. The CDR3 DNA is TGTGCCAGCAGTGCATCCGGTCCGGGACAGGGGTCCTACGAGCGGTACTTC.

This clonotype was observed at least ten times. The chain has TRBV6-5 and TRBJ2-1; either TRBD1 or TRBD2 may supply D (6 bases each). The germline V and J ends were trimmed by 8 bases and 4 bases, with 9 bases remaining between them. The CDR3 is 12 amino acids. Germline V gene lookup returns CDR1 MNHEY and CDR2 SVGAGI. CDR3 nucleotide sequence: TGTGCCAGCGGGGGGCATTACAATGAGCAGTTCTTC. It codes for CASGGHYNEQFF.

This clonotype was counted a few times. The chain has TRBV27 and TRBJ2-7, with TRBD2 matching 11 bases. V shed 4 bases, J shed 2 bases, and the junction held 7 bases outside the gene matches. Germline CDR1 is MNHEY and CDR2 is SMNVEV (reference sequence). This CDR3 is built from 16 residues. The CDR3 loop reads CASSSGLAVGTYEQYF. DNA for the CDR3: TGTGCCAGCAGTTCGGGACTAGCGGTGGGTACCTACGAGCAGTACTTC.

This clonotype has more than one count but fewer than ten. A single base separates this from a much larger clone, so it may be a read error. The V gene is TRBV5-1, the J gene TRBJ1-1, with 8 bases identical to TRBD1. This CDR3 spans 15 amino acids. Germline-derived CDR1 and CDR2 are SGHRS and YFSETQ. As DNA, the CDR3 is TGCGCCGGCAGCTTGAGGCAGGGGGCGGACCCTGAAGCTTTCTTT. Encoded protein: CAGSLRQGADPEAFF.

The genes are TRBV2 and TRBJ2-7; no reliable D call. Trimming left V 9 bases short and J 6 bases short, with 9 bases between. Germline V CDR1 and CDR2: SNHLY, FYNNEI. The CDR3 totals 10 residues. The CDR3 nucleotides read TGTGCCAGTTGGTTAAGCGAGCAGTACTTC. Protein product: CASWLSEQYF.

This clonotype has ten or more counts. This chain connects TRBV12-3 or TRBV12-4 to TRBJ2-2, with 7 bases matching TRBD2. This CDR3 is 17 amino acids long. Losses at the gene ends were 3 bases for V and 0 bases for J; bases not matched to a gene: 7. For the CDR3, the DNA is TGTGCCAGCAGTTTCCGGGAGGTTGGGGCGAACACCGGGGAGCTGTTTTTT. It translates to CASSFREVGANTGELFF.

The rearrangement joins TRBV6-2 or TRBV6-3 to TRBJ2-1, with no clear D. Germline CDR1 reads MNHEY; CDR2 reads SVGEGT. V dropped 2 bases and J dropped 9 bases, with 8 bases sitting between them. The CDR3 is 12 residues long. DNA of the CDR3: TGTGCCAGCAGTTACGGTTCGGGTGAGCAGTTCTTC. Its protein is CASSYGSGEQFF.

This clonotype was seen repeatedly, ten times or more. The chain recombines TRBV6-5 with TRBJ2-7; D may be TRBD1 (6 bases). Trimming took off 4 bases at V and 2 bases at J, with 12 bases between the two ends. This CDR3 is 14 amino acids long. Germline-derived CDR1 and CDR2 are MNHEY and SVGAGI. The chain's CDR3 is CASSSRDTPYEQYF. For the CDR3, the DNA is TGTGCCAGCAGTTCACGGGACACACCCTACGAGCAGTACTTC.

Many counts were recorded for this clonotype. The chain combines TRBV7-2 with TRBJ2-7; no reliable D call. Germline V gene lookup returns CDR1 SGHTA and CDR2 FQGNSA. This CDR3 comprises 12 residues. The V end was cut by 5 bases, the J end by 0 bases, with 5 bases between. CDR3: CASSQSSYEQYF. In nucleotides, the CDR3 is TGTGCCAGCAGCCAGAGCTCCTACGAGCAGTACTTC.

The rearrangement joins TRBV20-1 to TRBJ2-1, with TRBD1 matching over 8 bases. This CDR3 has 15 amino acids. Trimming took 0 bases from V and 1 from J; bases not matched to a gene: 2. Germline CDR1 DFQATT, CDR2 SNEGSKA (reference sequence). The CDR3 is CSARDRQGSYNEQFF. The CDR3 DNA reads TGCAGTGCTAGAGATAGACAGGGGTCCTACAATGAGCAGTTCTTC.

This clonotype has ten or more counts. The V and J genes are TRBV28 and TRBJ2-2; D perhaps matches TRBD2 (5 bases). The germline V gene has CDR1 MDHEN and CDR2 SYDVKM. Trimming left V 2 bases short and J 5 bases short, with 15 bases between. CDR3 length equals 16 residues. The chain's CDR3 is CASSLRGSSMTGELFF. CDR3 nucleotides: TGTGCCAGCAGTTTACGAGGGAGTTCTATGACCGGGGAGCTGTTTTTT.

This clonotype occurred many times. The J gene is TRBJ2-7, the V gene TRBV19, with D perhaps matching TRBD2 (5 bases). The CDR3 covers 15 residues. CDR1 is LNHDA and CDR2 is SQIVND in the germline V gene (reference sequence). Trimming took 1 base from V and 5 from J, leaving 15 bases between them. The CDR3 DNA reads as TGTGCCAGTAGTATAGCCCCCTTAGAGGGCGACGAGCAGTACTTC. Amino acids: CASSIAPLEGDEQYF.

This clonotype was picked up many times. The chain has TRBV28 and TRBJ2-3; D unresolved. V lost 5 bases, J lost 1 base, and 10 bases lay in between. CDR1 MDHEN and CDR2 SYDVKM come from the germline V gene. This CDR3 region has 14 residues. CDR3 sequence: CASSRDGRTDTQYF. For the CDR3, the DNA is TGTGCCAGCAGTCGTGACGGGCGCACAGATACGCAGTATTTT.

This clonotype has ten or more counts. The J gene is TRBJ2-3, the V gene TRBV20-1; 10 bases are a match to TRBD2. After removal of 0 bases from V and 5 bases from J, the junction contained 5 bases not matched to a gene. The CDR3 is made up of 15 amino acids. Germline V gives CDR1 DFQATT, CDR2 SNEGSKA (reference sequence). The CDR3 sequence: CSARDKRGGLDTQYF. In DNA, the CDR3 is TGCAGTGCTAGAGACAAGCGGGGGGGCCTAGATACGCAGTATTTT.

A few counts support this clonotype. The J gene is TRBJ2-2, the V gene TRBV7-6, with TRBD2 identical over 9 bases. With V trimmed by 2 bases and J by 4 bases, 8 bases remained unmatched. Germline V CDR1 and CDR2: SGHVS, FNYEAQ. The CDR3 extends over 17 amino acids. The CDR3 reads CASSLFSGSGPTGELFF. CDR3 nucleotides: TGTGCCAGCAGCTTATTTAGCGGGAGTGGGCCCACCGGGGAGCTGTTTTTT. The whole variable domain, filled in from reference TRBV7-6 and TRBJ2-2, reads GAGVSQSPRYKVTKRGQDVALRCDPISGHVSLYWYRQALGQGPEFLTYFNYEAQQDKSGLPNDRFSAERPEGSISTLTIQRTEQRDSAMYRCASSLFSGSGPTGELFFGEGSRLTVL.